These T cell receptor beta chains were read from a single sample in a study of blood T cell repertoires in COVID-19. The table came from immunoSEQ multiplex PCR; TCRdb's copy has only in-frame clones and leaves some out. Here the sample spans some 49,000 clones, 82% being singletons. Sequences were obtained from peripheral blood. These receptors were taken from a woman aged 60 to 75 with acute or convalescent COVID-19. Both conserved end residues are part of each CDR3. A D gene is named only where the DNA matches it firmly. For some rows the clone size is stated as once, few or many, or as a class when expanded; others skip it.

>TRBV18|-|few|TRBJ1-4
TGTGCCAGCTCACCGTCCCAGGGCCCGGGAGCTAATGAAAAACTGTTTTTT
CASSPSQGPGANEKLFF
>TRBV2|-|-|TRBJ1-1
TGTGCCAGCAGTGAGAACATAAGGAACACTGAAGCTTTCTTT
CASSENIRNTEAFF
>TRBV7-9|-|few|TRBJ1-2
TGTGCCAGCAGCCTATCGCGACAGGACGGCTACACCTTC
CASSLSRQDGYTF
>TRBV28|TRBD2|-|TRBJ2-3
TGTGCCAGCAGTCCCTTGGGCGGGGGAACAGATACGCAGTATTTT
CASSPLGGGTDTQYF
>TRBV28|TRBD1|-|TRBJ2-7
TGTGCCAGCAGCTTTTCTAGACAGGGGGTTTCCGAGCAGTACTTC
CASSFSRQGVSEQYF
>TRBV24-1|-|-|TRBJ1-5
TGTGCCACCAGTGATTTGCAAATTTTATCGGCGGCCACTTTTAGCAATCAGCCCCAGCATTTT
CATSDLQILSAATFSNQPQHF
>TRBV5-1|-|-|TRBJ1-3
TGCGCCAGCCGCGCGGATGGAAACACCATATATTTT
CASRADGNTIYF
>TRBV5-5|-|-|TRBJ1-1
TGTGCCAGCAGCTTGGCGGGAGGGAACACTGAAGCTTTCTTT
CASSLAGGNTEAFF
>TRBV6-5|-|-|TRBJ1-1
TGTGCCAGCCGTAGGGGAGGGGGATACACTGAAGCTTTCTTT
CASRRGGGYTEAFF
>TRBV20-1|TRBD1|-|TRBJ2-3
TGCAGTGCTAGTCTTACAGGGGTTTCCACGAATACGCAGTATTTT
CSASLTGVSTNTQYF
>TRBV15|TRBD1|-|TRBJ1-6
TGTGCCACCAGCGGCTTGACAGGGGAACTTAATTCACCCCTCCACTTT
CATSGLTGELNSPLHF
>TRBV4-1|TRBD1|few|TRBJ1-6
TGCGCCAGCACTCAGTCTGGGACAGGGGTGAATAATTCACCCCTCCACTTT
CASTQSGTGVNNSPLHF
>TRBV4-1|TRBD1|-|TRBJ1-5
TGCGCCAGCAGCCTTGGCGGAGGACAGGGGGTTCGTCAGCCCCAGCATTTT
CASSLGGGQGVRQPQHF
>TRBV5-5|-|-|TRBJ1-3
TGTGCCAGCAGCCCGGAGGGCCGAAACACCATATATTTT
CASSPEGRNTIYF
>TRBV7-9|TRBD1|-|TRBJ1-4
TGTGCCAGCAGCCGGGACAGGCAGAATGAAAAACTGTTTTTT
CASSRDRQNEKLFF
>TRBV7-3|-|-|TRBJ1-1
TGTGCCAGCAGCTTAAGGCCCACGTCTGAAGCTTTCTTT
CASSLRPTSEAFF
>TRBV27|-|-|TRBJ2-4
TGTGCCAGCAGTTTTTCTGGACAGTCAACTATGGCCAAAAACATTCAGTACTTC
CASSFSGQSTMAKNIQYF
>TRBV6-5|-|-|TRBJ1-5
TGTGCCAGCAAGGAGGTACCAGCGAGCAATCAGCCCCAGCATTTT
CASKEVPASNQPQHF
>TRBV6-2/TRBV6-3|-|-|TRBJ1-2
TGTGCCAGCAGTTACTTTAGCGGACCACATGGCTACACCTTC
CASSYFSGPHGYTF
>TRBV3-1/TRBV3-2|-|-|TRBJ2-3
TGTGCCAGCAGCCAAGGACTAGTCACAGATACGCAGTATTTT
CASSQGLVTDTQYF
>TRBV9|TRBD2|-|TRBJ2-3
TGTGCCAGCAGCTCGCCACGAACTAGCGGGGGGATCACAGATACGCAGTATTTT
CASSSPRTSGGITDTQYF
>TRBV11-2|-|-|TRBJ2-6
TGTGCCAGCAGCTTGAACAGGGCCTCTACTGGGGCCAACGTCCTGACTTTC
CASSLNRASTGANVLTF
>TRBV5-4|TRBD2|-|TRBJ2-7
TGTGCCAGCAGCCCGTCTAGCGGCTTAACCTACGAGCAGTACTTC
CASSPSSGLTYEQYF
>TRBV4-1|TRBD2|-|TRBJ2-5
TGCGCCAGCAGCCAAATGTGGGTCAGGTGGCGGGGGGGCGGAGAGACCCAGTACTTC
CASSQMWVRWRGGGETQYF
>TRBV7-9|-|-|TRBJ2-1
TGTGCCAGCAGCGTGGCTCTGGTATACAATGAGCAGTTCTTC
CASSVALVYNEQFF
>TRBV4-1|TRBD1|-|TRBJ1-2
TGCGCCAGCAGCCCCTACGGGACAGAAGGCTATGGCTACACCTTC
CASSPYGTEGYGYTF
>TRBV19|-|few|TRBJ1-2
TGTGCCAGTAGATCGGGGGACGGGCTGAATAACTATGGCTACACCTTC
CASRSGDGLNNYGYTF
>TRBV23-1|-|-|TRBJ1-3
TGCGCCAGCAGTCTCCCCTACTGCTCTGGAAACACCATATATTTT
CASSLPYCSGNTIYF
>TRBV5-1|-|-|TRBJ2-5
TGCGCCAGCAGCGCGGGACCCGCGGGAGAGACCCAGTACTTC
CASSAGPAGETQYF
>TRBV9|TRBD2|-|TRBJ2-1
TGTGCCAGCAGCGAAGGACTAGCGGGGGGTTACAATGAGCAGTTCTTC
CASSEGLAGGYNEQFF
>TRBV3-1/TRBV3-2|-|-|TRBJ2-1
TGTGCCAGCAGCCAACGGGGATCCTCGGTGAATGAGCAGTTCTTC
CASSQRGSSVNEQFF
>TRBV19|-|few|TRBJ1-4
TGTGCCAGTAGTATAGTAATCGGGAATAATGAAAAACTGTTTTTT
CASSIVIGNNEKLFF
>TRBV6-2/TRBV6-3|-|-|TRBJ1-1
TGTGCCAGCAGTTCTACGACAGGGAACACTGAAGCTTTCTTT
CASSSTTGNTEAFF
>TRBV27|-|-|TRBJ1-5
TGTGCCAGCAGTTTACAGGCTAGCAATCAGCCCCAGCATTTT
CASSLQASNQPQHF
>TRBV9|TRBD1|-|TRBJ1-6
TGTGCCAGCAGTACAGGGGGTACCAATTCACCCCTCCACTTT
CASSTGGTNSPLHF
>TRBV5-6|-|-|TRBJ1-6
TGTGCCAGCAGCTATACAGGGAGCTCCTATAATTCACCCCTCCACTTT
CASSYTGSSYNSPLHF
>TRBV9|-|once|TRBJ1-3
TGTGCCAGCAGCCCCAATAGCCCCCACACCATATATTTT
CASSPNSPHTIYF
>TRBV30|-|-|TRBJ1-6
TGTGCCTGGAAGGCAGCGCCAGGTGGGGGGACTCCCCTCCACTTT
CAWKAAPGGGTPLHF
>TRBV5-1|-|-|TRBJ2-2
TGCGCCAGCAGCACCCTACAGATAGTGAACACCGGGGAGCTGTTTTTT
CASSTLQIVNTGELFF
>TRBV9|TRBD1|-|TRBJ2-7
TGTGCCAGCAGCGTCGGACAGGGGGCATCCTACGAGCAGTACTTC
CASSVGQGASYEQYF
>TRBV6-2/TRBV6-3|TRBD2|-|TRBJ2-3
TGTGCCAGCAGTTCCGGACTAGCGGGAGGTAGCACAGATACGCAGTATTTT
CASSSGLAGGSTDTQYF
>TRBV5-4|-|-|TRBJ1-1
TGTGCCAGCAGCTTAGACAGCCGGGCGAACACTGAAGCTTTCTTT
CASSLDSRANTEAFF
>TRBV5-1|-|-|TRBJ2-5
TGCGCCAGCAGCTTTATTCTTCAGGGCCAAGAGACCCAGTACTTC
CASSFILQGQETQYF
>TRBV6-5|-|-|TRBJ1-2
TGTGCCAGCACCTCCTTTCCGGCTAACTATGGCTACACCTTC
CASTSFPANYGYTF